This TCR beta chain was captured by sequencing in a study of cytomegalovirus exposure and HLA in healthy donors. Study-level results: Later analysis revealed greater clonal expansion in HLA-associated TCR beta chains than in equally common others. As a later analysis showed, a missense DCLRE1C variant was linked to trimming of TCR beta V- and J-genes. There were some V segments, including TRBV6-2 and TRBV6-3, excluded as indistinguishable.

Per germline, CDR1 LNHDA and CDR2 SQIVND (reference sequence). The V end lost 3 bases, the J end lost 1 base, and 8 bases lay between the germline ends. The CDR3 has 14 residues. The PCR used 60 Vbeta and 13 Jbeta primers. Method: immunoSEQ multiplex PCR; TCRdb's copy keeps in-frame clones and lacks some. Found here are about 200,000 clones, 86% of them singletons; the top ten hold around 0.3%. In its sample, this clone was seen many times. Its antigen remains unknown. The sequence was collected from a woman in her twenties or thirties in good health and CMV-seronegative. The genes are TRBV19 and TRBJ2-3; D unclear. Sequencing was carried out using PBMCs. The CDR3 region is CASSMSPGTDTQYF. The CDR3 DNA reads TGTGCCAGTAGTATGTCCCCCGGCACAGATACGCAGTATTTT. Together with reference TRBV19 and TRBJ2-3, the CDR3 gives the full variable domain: DGGITQSPKYLFRKEGQNVTLSCEQNLNHDAMYWYRQDPGQGLRLIYYSQIVNDFQKGDIAEGYSVSREKKESFPLTVTSAQKNPTAFYLCASSMSPGTDTQYFGPGTRLTVL.